Below, 31 T cell receptor beta chains from the same sample are listed, as sequenced in a study of cytomegalovirus exposure and HLA in healthy donors. Researchers ran the PCR with 60 Vbeta and 13 Jbeta primers. TCRdb keeps only in-frame clones here, not all; method: immunoSEQ multiplex PCR. This table holds around 150,000 clones, approximately 79% found once. The specimen was PBMCs. Every receptor here comes from a woman in her fifties or sixties in good health and CMV-seropositive.

The V gene is TRBV4-1, the J gene TRBJ1-2; a weak D match, TRBD1 (5 bases). The CDR3 length is 17 residues. V was trimmed by 0 bases and J by 5 bases, leaving 19 bases between them. The germline V gene encodes CDR1 MGHRA and CDR2 YSYEKL. CDR3 in DNA: TGCGCCAGCAGCCAAGATAATTATAAGGGACTTGGGTATGGCTACACCTTC. This gives the protein CASSQDNYKGLGYGYTF.

The V gene is TRBV19, the J gene TRBJ1-2; D may be TRBD1 (5 bases). The CDR3 covers 13 residues. Trimming shortened V by 7 bases and J by 3 bases, and 12 bases separated the two germline ends. Germline V gene data show CDR1 as LNHDA and CDR2 as SQIVND (reference sequence). CDR3 amino acids: CASTTWGDYGYTF. The DNA of the CDR3 is TGTGCCAGTACCACGTGGGGCGACTATGGCTACACCTTC.

CDR3 bases: TGTGCCAGCTCATTGGGGGGGGAAGAGACCCAGTACTTC. Protein product: CASSLGGEETQYF. This chain uses TRBV28 with TRBJ2-5; TRBD2 aligns across 7 bases. Germline V CDR1 and CDR2: MDHEN, SYDVKM. With V trimmed by 8 bases and J by 3 bases, 6 bases remained unmatched. The CDR3 totals 13 residues.

The CDR3 loop reads CASIPLTWTGEGREQYF. In DNA, the CDR3 is TGTGCCAGCATCCCACTTACTTGGACAGGGGAAGGGCGCGAGCAGTACTTC. The gene calls are TRBV2 and TRBJ2-7, with TRBD1 matching 9 bases. CDR1 and CDR2 from the germline V gene are SNHLY and FYNNEI. This CDR3 has 17 residues. V trimming: 7 bases; J trimming: 6 bases; junction bases outside the gene matches: 19.

The V call is TRBV7-6, the J call TRBJ1-1, with a possible D match to TRBD1 (5 bases). Germline V gene lookup returns CDR1 SGHVS and CDR2 FNYEAQ. This CDR3 has 14 amino acids. V lost 3 bases, J lost 6 bases, and 14 bases lay in between. CDR3 amino acids: CASSLGQEEPEAFF. The CDR3 coding sequence is TGTGCCAGCAGCTTGGGGCAGGAAGAACCTGAAGCTTTCTTT.

The rearrangement links TRBV15 to TRBJ2-7, with TRBD2 identical over 14 bases. CDR3 length: 16 residues. The junction had 5 bases not matched to a gene; V was cut back by 1 base and J by 6 bases. Germline V gene lookup returns CDR1 LNHNV and CDR2 YYDKDF (reference sequence). The CDR3, as DNA: TGTGCCACCAGCAGAGGAGGGGGACTAGCGGGGGCCGAGCAGTACTTC. It translates to CATSRGGGLAGAEQYF.

The chain carries TRBV2 and TRBJ1-2, with TRBD1 identical over 8 bases. Trimming at V came to 6 bases and at J to 0 bases, leaving 6 bases not matched to a gene. CDR1 and CDR2 (germline): SNHLY, FYNNEI. The CDR3 covers 15 residues. CDR3 amino acids: CASRQGDTANYGYTF. For the CDR3, the DNA is TGTGCCAGCAGACAGGGGGATACAGCTAACTATGGCTACACCTTC.

This clone was counted a single time. The chain links TRBV7-8 to TRBJ2-7; possible D gene TRBD2, 7 bases. There are 16 residues in the CDR3. V shed 1 base and J shed 6 bases, with 19 bases lying between them. Per germline, CDR1 SGHVS and CDR2 FQNEAQ. CDR3 nucleotides: TGTGCCAGCAGCTTAGGTGGTGGGGGGGCCCCCGGCGAGCAGTACTTC. Translating gives CASSLGGGGAPGEQYF.

This chain joins TRBV7-2 and TRBJ2-1, with TRBD2 identical over 11 bases. V lost 0 bases and J lost 11; bases outside the gene matches: 6. The CDR3 runs to 15 residues. Germline lookup yields CDR1 SGHTA and CDR2 FQGNSA. This CDR3 reads CASSLAIAGGRKQFF. For the CDR3, the DNA is TGTGCCAGCAGCTTAGCGATAGCGGGGGGGCGTAAGCAGTTCTTC.

This chain joins TRBV5-6 and TRBJ2-7; TRBD2 is a possible D gene (7 bases). CDR3 length: 16 residues. CDR1 is SGHDT, CDR2 YYEEEE, per germline. The V gene lost 0 bases and the J gene lost 5 bases, with 18 bases spanning the gap. The CDR3 reads CASSLGGAGVGNEQYF. Written as DNA, the CDR3 is TGTGCCAGCAGCTTGGGGGGGGCGGGAGTAGGAAACGAGCAGTACTTC.

This clone is a singleton in its sample. V is TRBV5-1 and J is TRBJ1-4, with D uncertain. The germline CDR1 and CDR2 sequences are SGHRS and YFSETQ. The V end lost 1 base, the J end lost 4 bases, and 8 bases lay between the germline ends. The CDR3 contains 14 residues. The CDR3 region is CASSLYGNNEKLFF. CDR3 nucleotide sequence: TGCGCCAGCAGCTTGTACGGTAATAATGAAAAACTGTTTTTT.

The V gene is TRBV2, the J gene TRBJ1-2; TRBD1 might be the D (5 bases). The CDR3 contains 14 residues. Germline lookup yields CDR1 SNHLY and CDR2 FYNNEI. Trimming stripped 3 bases from V and 4 bases from J, with 12 bases between. This CDR3 reads CASSEGGAAYGYTF. The DNA for the CDR3 is TGTGCCAGCAGTGAGGGTGGGGCAGCCTATGGCTACACCTTC. The whole variable domain, filled in from reference TRBV2 and TRBJ1-2, reads EPEVTQTPSHQVTQMGQEVILRCVPISNHLYFYWYRQILGQKVEFLVSFYNNEISEKSEIFDDQFSVERPDGSNFTLKIRSTKLEDSAMYFCASSEGGAAYGYTFGSGTRLTVV.

The rearrangement joins TRBV15 to TRBJ2-7, with TRBD1 as a possible D gene (6 bases). Germline V lookup: CDR1 LNHNV, CDR2 YYDKDF (reference sequence). This CDR3 is built from 15 residues. V was cut by 6 bases and J by 0 bases, with 15 bases left in between. CDR3 sequence: CATRDQQGTSYEQYF. CDR3 nucleotide sequence: TGTGCCACCAGGGATCAACAGGGTACCTCCTACGAGCAGTACTTC.

This chain connects TRBV6-4 to TRBJ1-1, with D unresolved. The CDR3 is 13 residues long. Trimming pared 4 bases from V and 6 bases from J, leaving 12 bases between. Germline loops: CDR1 MRHNA, CDR2 SNTAGT. CDR3 amino acids: CASSVESGAEAFF. The CDR3 region has the DNA TGTGCCAGCAGTGTAGAATCGGGAGCTGAAGCTTTCTTT.

This clone was observed a handful of times. The chain uses TRBV6-5 and TRBJ2-1; 7 bases align to TRBD2. Trimming at V came to 0 bases and at J to 6 bases, leaving 2 bases not matched to a gene. Germline V gives CDR1 MNHEY, CDR2 SVGAGI. This CDR3 is 14 amino acids long. The CDR3 loop reads CASSYSPGGNEQFF. The CDR3 DNA sequence: TGTGCCAGCAGTTACTCTCCGGGGGGCAATGAGCAGTTCTTC.

The V and J genes are TRBV18 and TRBJ2-2; 7 bases agree with TRBD1. V lost 4 bases and J lost 5; bases outside the gene matches: 1. Germline CDR1 is KGHSH and CDR2 is LQKENI. The CDR3 extends over 13 amino acids. The CDR3 DNA follows: TGTGCCAGCTCACGACAGGGTACCGGGGAGCTGTTTTTT. Encoded protein: CASSRQGTGELFF.

The rearrangement uses TRBV10-1 and TRBJ1-1; D remains ambiguous. The CDR3 has 13 residues. Germline CDR1 and CDR2: WNHNN and SYGVQD (reference sequence). The V end lost 5 bases, the J end lost 1 base, and 8 bases lay between the germline ends. This CDR3 is CASSPGKNTEAFF. CDR3 nucleotide sequence: TGCGCCAGCAGTCCCGGGAAGAACACTGAAGCTTTCTTT.

This clone was counted between two and nine times. The chain couples TRBV6-1 to TRBJ1-1, with 10 bases that match TRBD1. V shed 1 base, J shed 5 bases, and the junction held 1 base outside the gene matches. The CDR3 is 14 residues long. Germline loops: CDR1 MNHNS, CDR2 SASEGT. In DNA, the CDR3 is TGTGCCAGCAGTGAAGGGGACAGGGGAACTGAAGCTTTCTTT. Residues: CASSEGDRGTEAFF.

The CDR3 DNA sequence: TGCGCCAGCAGCCAAGATACGGGGGTTAATCAGCCCCAGCATTTT. This encodes CASSQDTGVNQPQHF. The V call is TRBV4-3, the J call TRBJ1-5, with D possibly matching TRBD1 (5 bases). Between the trimmed V and J ends, which lost 0 bases and 4 bases, there was a span of 10 bases. This CDR3 region has 15 residues. In germline, CDR1 is LGHNA, CDR2 YSLEER.

The V call is TRBV11-2, the J call TRBJ2-1, with no clear D. This CDR3 region has 12 residues. Germline-derived CDR1 and CDR2 are SGHAT and FQNNGV. Trimming cost V 3 bases and J 3 bases, with 3 bases left between them. CDR3 residues: CASSFGYNEQFF. CDR3 sequence (DNA): TGTGCCAGCAGCTTCGGCTACAATGAGCAGTTCTTC.

This clone occurred a few times. This chain links TRBV30 with TRBJ2-2; 10 bases are shared with TRBD1. Germline CDR1 GTSNPN, CDR2 SVGIG (reference sequence). V was clipped by 1 base and J by 5 bases; unmatched bases: 7. The CDR3 contains 16 residues. The CDR3 region is CAWSGGQGVGTGELFF. CDR3 DNA: TGTGCCTGGAGTGGTGGACAGGGGGTGGGTACCGGGGAGCTGTTTTTT.

V usage is TRBV2 and J usage is TRBJ2-6; 7 nucleotides match TRBD2. Germline assignment: CDR1 SNHLY and CDR2 FYNNEI. The CDR3 loop spans 16 amino acids. J lost 4 bases, V lost 4 bases, and 7 bases had no gene match. As DNA, the CDR3 is TGTGCCAGCAGTGCGGGGAGGGTGTCAGGGGCCAACGTCCTGACTTTC. It encodes CASSAGRVSGANVLTF.

The genes are TRBV30 and TRBJ2-2; 12 bases fit TRBD2. The V gene end was trimmed by 2 bases and the J gene end by 3 bases; junction bases not matched to a gene: 7. This CDR3 has 17 amino acids. Germline CDR1 GTSNPN, CDR2 SVGIG (reference sequence). The CDR3 sequence: CAWSLNGLAGYTGELFF. In DNA, the CDR3 is TGTGCCTGGAGTCTCAACGGACTAGCGGGGTACACCGGGGAGCTGTTTTTT. The variable domain in full, with the rest retrieved from reference TRBV30 and TRBJ2-2, is SQTIHQWPATLVQPVGSPLSLECTVEGTSNPNLYWYRQAAGRGLQLLFYSVGIGQISSEVPQNLSASRPQDRQFILSSKKLLLSDSGFYLCAWSLNGLAGYTGELFFGEGSRLTVL.

J is TRBJ2-3 and V is TRBV5-1, with a possible D match to TRBD2 (6 bases). Germline V gives CDR1 SGHRS, CDR2 YFSETQ. The ends were cut back, 5 bases at V and 1 base at J, with 14 bases in the middle. The CDR3 is 15 amino acids. The CDR3 spells CASRPSGVRTDTQYF. The CDR3, as DNA: TGCGCCAGCAGGCCATCGGGGGTACGCACAGATACGCAGTATTTT.

There are a few counts of this clone. CDR3 nucleotides: TGTGCCAGCAGCTTGCCTAGTCCAGGGGGTGGTGCTGAAGCTTTCTTT. Its protein is CASSLPSPGGGAEAFF. The rearrangement links TRBV5-4 to TRBJ1-1, with 7 bases matching TRBD1. V lost 1 base, J lost 6 bases, and 12 bases stayed unmatched. The CDR3 loop spans 16 amino acids. Germline V gives CDR1 SGHNT, CDR2 YYREEE (reference sequence).

This chain uses TRBV7-9 with TRBJ2-3, with 9 positions matching TRBD2. CDR1 and CDR2 (germline): SEHNR, FQNEAQ (reference sequence). The V segment lost 11 bases and the J segment 9 bases; nucleotides outside the gene matches: 21. The CDR3 is 16 residues long. Here the CDR3 DNA reads TGTGCCCAGGCGGTGGGCGTAGCGGGGGCCCGATACACGCAGTATTTT. Protein: CAQAVGVAGARYTQYF.

This clone showed up just a few times. This sequence joins TRBV4-1 and TRBJ1-2, with TRBD1 as a possible D gene (6 bases). V was trimmed by 2 bases and J by 3 bases, leaving 25 bases between them. The CDR3 runs 19 residues. Germline loops: CDR1 MGHRA, CDR2 YSYEKL. The CDR3 loop is CASSQRYTDSPGGYYGYTF. The CDR3 DNA reads TGCGCCAGCAGCCAACGGTACACGGACAGTCCGGGAGGGTACTATGGCTACACCTTC.

This clone was detected only once. The chain employs TRBV7-2 and TRBJ2-7; 10 bases map to TRBD1. Germline trimming cut 5 bases from V and 7 bases from J; bases unmatched to any gene: 8. CDR1 SGHTA and CDR2 FQGNSA come from the germline V gene. The CDR3 totals 14 residues. The CDR3 sequence is CASSPRGQGLEQYF. CDR3 sequence (DNA): TGTGCCAGCAGCCCTAGGGGACAGGGGCTAGAGCAGTACTTC.

This chain links TRBV12-5 with TRBJ2-2; D uncertain. Germline V gene sequence: CDR1 LGHNT, CDR2 FRNRAP. This CDR3 is built from 13 residues. V lost 7 bases to trimming and J lost 3 bases, with 9 bases between them. CDR3 residues: CASALRDTGELFF. The CDR3 region has the DNA TGTGCTAGTGCTCTAAGAGACACCGGGGAGCTGTTTTTT.

The chain recombines TRBV2 with TRBJ1-2, with D uncertain. The CDR3 totals 13 residues. Trimming removed 7 bases at V and 7 bases at J, with 16 bases between. The germline V gene has CDR1 SNHLY and CDR2 FYNNEI. The CDR3 protein is CASNDNNRAGYTF. In nucleotides, the CDR3 is TGTGCCAGCAATGACAATAACCGAGCTGGCTACACCTTC.

This clone was detected once. V usage is TRBV13 and J usage is TRBJ2-7; TRBD2 aligns across 7 bases. CDR1 and CDR2 from the germline V gene are PRHDT and FYEKMQ (reference sequence). The CDR3 is 17 amino acids. Unmatched junction bases numbered 16, after V lost 5 bases and J lost 3 bases. CDR3 DNA: TGTGCCAGCAGCCCCCCCGGTGGGCGGGAGAGCGACTACGAGCAGTACTTC. Protein: CASSPPGGRESDYEQYF.